This T cell receptor (beta chain) was recorded in a study of early T cells in non-severe SARS-CoV-2 infection. The junction had 6 bases not matched to a gene; V was cut back by 7 bases and J by 2 bases. The CDR3 totals 14 residues. The germline V gene has CDR1 SNHLY and CDR2 FYNNEI. As part of library construction, unique molecular identifiers were attached to individual cDNA molecules. TCRdb re-called the 5' RACE reads with MiXCR, one entry per CDR3 protein. The table records fewer than 55,000 distinct CDR3 sequences, roughly 6.6% of them present only once. This clonotype was detected ten times or more.

The origin of this receptor is an adult who was a healthcare worker with PCR-confirmed SARS-CoV-2 infection or an uninfected control (not recorded which). The sample here was whole blood, taken at baseline. The chain employs TRBV2 and TRBJ2-5; 8 bases match TRBD2. DNA for the CDR3: TGTGCCAGCATAGGGGCGGGGGGTCAAGAGACCCAGTACTTC. Translated, it gives CASIGAGGQETQYF.